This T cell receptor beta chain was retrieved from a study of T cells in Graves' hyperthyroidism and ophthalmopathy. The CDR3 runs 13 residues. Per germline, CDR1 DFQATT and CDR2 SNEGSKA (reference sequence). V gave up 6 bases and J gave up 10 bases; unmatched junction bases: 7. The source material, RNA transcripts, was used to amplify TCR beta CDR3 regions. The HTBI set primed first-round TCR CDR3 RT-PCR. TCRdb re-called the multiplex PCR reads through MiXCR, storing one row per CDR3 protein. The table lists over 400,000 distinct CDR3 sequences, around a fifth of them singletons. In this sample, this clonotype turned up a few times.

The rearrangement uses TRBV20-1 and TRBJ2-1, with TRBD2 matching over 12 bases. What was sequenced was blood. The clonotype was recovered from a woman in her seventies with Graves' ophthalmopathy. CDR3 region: CSALTSGSREQFF. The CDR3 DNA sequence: TGCAGTGCGCTGACTAGCGGGAGTCGAGAGCAGTTCTTC.